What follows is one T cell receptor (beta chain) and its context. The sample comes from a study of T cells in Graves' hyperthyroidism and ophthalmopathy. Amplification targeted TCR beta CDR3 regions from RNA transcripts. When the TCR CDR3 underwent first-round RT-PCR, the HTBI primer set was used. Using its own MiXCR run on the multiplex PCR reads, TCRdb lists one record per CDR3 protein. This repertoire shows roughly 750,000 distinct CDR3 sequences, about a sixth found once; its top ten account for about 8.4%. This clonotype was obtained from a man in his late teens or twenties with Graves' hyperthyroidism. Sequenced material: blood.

The CDR3 DNA sequence: TGCAGTGCTAAGGAGTCTGGGGCCAACGTCCTGACTTTC. Its protein product is CSAKESGANVLTF. The chain carries TRBV20-1 and TRBJ2-6; D is uncertain. The CDR3 runs 13 residues. The ends were cut back, 4 bases at V and 1 base at J, with 5 bases in the middle. The germline V gene encodes CDR1 DFQATT and CDR2 SNEGSKA (reference sequence).